These 14 T cell receptor beta chains share one sample of origin, sequenced in a study of blood T cell repertoires in COVID-19. Assay used: immunoSEQ multiplex PCR; TCRdb lists only in-frame clones, some missing. This repertoire shows some 290,000 clones, 90% found once; its top ten account for less than 4%. Specimen: PBMCs or T cells enriched from blood (not recorded which). All receptors derive from a woman in her twenties or thirties who had been exposed to COVID-19.

The J gene is TRBJ2-4, the V gene TRBV7-6, with D perhaps matching TRBD2 (5 bases). V lost 1 base to trimming and J lost 9 bases, with 16 bases between them. From germline, CDR1 is SGHVS and CDR2 FNYEAQ. The CDR3 spans 15 residues. CDR3 nucleotide sequence: TGTGCCAGCAGCTTAGAGCACGGGATCAAGGGCATTCAGTACTTC. Its translation is CASSLEHGIKGIQYF.

This clone has only one observation. The chain recombines TRBV27 with TRBJ2-3; 12 bases align to TRBD1. V lost 7 bases and J lost 4; bases outside the gene matches: 9. The CDR3 extends over 16 amino acids. Germline CDR1 reads MNHEY; CDR2 reads SMNVEV (reference sequence). CDR3 loop: CASTLVGTGGADTQYF. The DNA of the CDR3 is TGTGCCAGCACTCTAGTGGGGACAGGGGGCGCAGATACGCAGTATTTT.

The gene calls are TRBV4-1 and TRBJ1-5, with 12 bases aligning to TRBD1. Germline values: CDR1 MGHRA, CDR2 YSYEKL. J gave up 7 bases and V 3 bases, and 10 bases lay outside the gene matches. CDR3 length: 17 residues. CDR3 nucleotides: TGCGCCAGCAGCCACTCCGGGACAGGGGGCGCCAGGCAGCCCCAGCATTTT. It encodes CASSHSGTGGARQPQHF.

As to this clone: Other DNA sequences within the sample encode an identical CDR3. This chain links TRBV18 with TRBJ2-3, with D unclear. The germline gives CDR1 KGHSH, CDR2 LQKENI. This CDR3 region has 13 residues. Trimming stripped 6 bases from V and 0 bases from J, with 7 bases between. The DNA of the CDR3 is TGTGCCAGCTCTTCGTCTAGCACAGATACGCAGTATTTT. Translation: CASSSSSTDTQYF.

CDR3 in amino acids: CASSSNRGPLNTEAFF. For the CDR3, the DNA is TGTGCCAGCAGTTCCAACAGGGGGCCCTTGAACACTGAAGCTTTCTTT. The chain links TRBV27 to TRBJ1-1, with 9 bases lining up with TRBD1. The CDR3 runs to 16 residues. The junction had 6 bases not matched to a gene; V was cut back by 4 bases and J by 0 bases. Per the germline V gene, CDR1 is MNHEY and CDR2 is SMNVEV (reference sequence).

The chain links TRBV5-4 to TRBJ2-2, with TRBD2 matching over 8 bases. Germline lookup yields CDR1 SGHNT and CDR2 YYREEE (reference sequence). This CDR3 has 14 amino acids. Trimming removed 4 bases from V and 5 bases from J; junction bases left unmatched: 4. The CDR3 loop is CASSTGLGTGELFF. The CDR3 DNA follows: TGTGCCAGCAGCACGGGACTAGGTACCGGGGAGCTGTTTTTT.

The V and J genes are TRBV5-1 and TRBJ1-2, with D maybe TRBD1 (5 bases). Germline CDR1 reads SGHRS; CDR2 reads YFSETQ. CDR3 length equals 14 residues. V gave up 2 bases and J gave up 4 bases, with 12 bases separating them. CDR3 residues: CASSLGRVSYGYTF. DNA for the CDR3: TGCGCCAGCAGCTTAGGCAGGGTTAGCTATGGCTACACCTTC. The whole variable domain, remainder taken from reference TRBV5-1 and TRBJ1-2, is KAGVTQTPRYLIKTRGQQVTLSCSPISGHRSVSWYQQTPGQGLQFLFEYFSETQRNKGNFPGRFSGRQFSNSRSEMNVSTLELGDSALYLCASSLGRVSYGYTFGSGTRLTVV.

The V and J genes are TRBV6-5 and TRBJ2-2; TRBD1 matches at 10 bases. This CDR3 spans 15 amino acids. J gave up 7 bases and V 5 bases, and 7 bases lay outside the gene matches. Germline V lookup: CDR1 MNHEY, CDR2 SVGAGI. CDR3 in amino acids: CASSIGTGARGELFF. Here the CDR3 DNA reads TGTGCCAGCAGTATTGGGACAGGGGCTCGCGGGGAGCTGTTTTTT.

This clone has a single count. V usage is TRBV3-1 (or the pseudogene TRBV3-2) and J usage is TRBJ1-4; D remains ambiguous. Germline CDR1 is LGHDT and CDR2 is YNNKEL (reference sequence). The CDR3 runs to 14 residues. The V end was cut by 6 bases, the J end by 3 bases, with 11 bases between. CDR3 amino acids: CASRFGRANEKLFF. Written as DNA, the CDR3 is TGTGCCAGCAGATTCGGGCGGGCTAATGAAAAACTGTTTTTT.

The chain recombines TRBV18 with TRBJ2-7, with TRBD1 matching 8 bases. V was clipped by 4 bases and J by 7 bases; unmatched bases: 9. Germline loops: CDR1 KGHSH, CDR2 LQKENI. The CDR3 is made up of 14 amino acids. The CDR3 bases are TGTGCCAGCTCACGCGACAGGGGCGGCTGGGAGCAGTACTTC. Translation gives CASSRDRGGWEQYF.

The J gene is TRBJ2-2, the V gene TRBV19; 9 bases align to TRBD1. This CDR3 has 13 amino acids. Germline CDR1 is LNHDA and CDR2 is SQIVND (reference sequence). V dropped 10 bases and J dropped 7; count of bases not matched to a gene: 7. This chain's CDR3 is CAIGTGLGGELFF. CDR3 DNA: TGTGCCATCGGGACAGGGTTAGGCGGGGAGCTGTTTTTT.

The rearrangement uses TRBV4-1 and TRBJ1-2, with D tentatively TRBD1 (5 bases). This CDR3 spans 16 amino acids. Germline values: CDR1 MGHRA, CDR2 YSYEKL. V was clipped by 3 bases and J by 4 bases, with 18 bases between them. CDR3 residues: CASSHANRFSVYGYTF. In nucleotides, the CDR3 is TGCGCCAGCAGCCATGCCAACAGGTTTTCAGTCTATGGCTACACCTTC.

The V gene is TRBV5-6, the J gene TRBJ1-5, with TRBD1 identical over 9 bases. There are 15 residues in the CDR3. The germline gives CDR1 SGHDT, CDR2 YYEEEE. Trimming at V came to 0 bases and at J to 4 bases, leaving 2 bases not matched to a gene. The CDR3 loop reads CASSLGDRVNQPQHF. The CDR3 DNA follows: TGTGCCAGCAGCTTGGGGGACAGGGTAAATCAGCCCCAGCATTTT.

J is TRBJ1-1 and V is TRBV3-1 (or the pseudogene TRBV3-2), with 9 bases lining up with TRBD1. With 3 bases clipped from V and 0 bases from J, the junction kept 5 bases outside the gene matches. The CDR3 runs 16 residues. Germline values: CDR1 LGHDT, CDR2 YNNKEL (reference sequence). CDR3 DNA sequence: TGTGCCAGCAGCCAGGGGACAGGGAACATGAACACTGAAGCTTTCTTT. It encodes CASSQGTGNMNTEAFF.